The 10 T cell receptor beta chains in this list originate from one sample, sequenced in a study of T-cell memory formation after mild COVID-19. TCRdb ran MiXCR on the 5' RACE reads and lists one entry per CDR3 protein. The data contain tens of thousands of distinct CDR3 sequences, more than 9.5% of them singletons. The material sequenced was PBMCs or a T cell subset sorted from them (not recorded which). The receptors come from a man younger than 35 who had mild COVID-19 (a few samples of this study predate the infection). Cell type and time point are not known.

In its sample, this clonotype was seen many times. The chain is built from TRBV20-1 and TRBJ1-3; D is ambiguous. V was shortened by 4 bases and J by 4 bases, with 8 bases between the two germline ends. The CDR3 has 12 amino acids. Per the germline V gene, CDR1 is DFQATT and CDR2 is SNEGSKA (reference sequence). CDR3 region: CSANEGGNTIYF. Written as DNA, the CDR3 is TGCAGTGCTAATGAAGGAGGAAACACCATATATTTT.

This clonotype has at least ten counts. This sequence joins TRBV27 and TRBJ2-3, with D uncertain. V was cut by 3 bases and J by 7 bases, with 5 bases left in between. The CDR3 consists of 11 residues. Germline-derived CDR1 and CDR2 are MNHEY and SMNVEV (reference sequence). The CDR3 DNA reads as TGTGCCAGCAGTTTGGGCAATACGCAGTATTTT. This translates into CASSLGNTQYF.

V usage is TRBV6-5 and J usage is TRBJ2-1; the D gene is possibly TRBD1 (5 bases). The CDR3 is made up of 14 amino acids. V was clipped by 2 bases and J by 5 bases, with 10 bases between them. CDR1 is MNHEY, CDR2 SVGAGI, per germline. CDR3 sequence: CASSYRGTDNEQFF. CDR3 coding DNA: TGTGCCAGCAGTTACAGGGGCACGGACAATGAGCAGTTCTTC.

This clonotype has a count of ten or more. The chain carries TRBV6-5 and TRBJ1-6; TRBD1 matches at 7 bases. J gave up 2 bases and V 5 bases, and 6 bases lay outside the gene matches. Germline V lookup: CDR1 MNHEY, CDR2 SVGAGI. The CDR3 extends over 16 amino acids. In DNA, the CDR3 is TGTGCCAGCAGTGCCCGACAGGGTCCCTATAATTCACCCCTCCACTTT. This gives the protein CASSARQGPYNSPLHF.

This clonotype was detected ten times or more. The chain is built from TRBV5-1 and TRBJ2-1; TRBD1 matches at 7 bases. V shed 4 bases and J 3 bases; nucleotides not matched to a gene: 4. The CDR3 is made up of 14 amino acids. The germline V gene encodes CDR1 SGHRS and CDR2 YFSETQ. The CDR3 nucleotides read TGCGCCAGCAGCCCGGGACAGAACTACAATGAGCAGTTCTTC. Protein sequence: CASSPGQNYNEQFF.

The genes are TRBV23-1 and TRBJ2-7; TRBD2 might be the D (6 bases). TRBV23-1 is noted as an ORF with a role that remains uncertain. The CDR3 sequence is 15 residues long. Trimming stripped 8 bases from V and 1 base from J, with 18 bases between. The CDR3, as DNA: TGCGCCAGCCGCGAGGATAGGAGGGAATCCTACGAGCAGTACTTC. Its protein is CASREDRRESYEQYF.

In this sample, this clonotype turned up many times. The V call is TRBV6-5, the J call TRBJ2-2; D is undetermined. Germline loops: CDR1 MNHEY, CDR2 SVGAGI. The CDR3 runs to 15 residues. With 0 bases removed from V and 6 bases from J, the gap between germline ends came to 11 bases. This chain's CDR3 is CASSYSPGQSGELFF. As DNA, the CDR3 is TGTGCCAGCAGTTACTCACCCGGCCAGTCCGGGGAGCTGTTTTTT.

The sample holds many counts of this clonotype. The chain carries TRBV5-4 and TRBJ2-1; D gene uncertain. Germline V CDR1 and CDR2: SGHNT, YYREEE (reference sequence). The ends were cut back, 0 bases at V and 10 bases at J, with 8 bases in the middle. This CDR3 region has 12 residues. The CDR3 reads CASSLGSREQFF. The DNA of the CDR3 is TGTGCCAGCAGCTTGGGGAGCAGGGAGCAGTTCTTC.

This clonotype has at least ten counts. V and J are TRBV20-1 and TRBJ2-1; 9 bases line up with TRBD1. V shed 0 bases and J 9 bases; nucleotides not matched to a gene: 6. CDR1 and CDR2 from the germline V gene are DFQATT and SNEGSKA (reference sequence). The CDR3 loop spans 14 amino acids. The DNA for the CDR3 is TGCAGTGCTAGAGACCCCACAGGGGGCAGTGAGCAGTTCTTC. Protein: CSARDPTGGSEQFF.

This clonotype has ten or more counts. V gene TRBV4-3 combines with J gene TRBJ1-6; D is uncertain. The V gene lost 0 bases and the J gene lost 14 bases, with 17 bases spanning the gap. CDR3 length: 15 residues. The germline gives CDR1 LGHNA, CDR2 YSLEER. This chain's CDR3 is CASSQDTGSELSLHF. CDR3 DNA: TGCGCCAGCAGCCAAGATACGGGCTCCGAGCTTTCCCTCCACTTT.